The 29 T cell receptor beta chains reported below all come from one sample, sequenced in a study of T cells in Graves' hyperthyroidism and ophthalmopathy. Authors of the study amplified TCR beta CDR3 regions from RNA transcripts. The HTBI set primed first-round TCR CDR3 RT-PCR. TCRdb reprocessed the multiplex PCR reads with MiXCR, giving one entry per CDR3 protein. Of approximately 400,000 distinct CDR3 sequences in the sample, just under 15% were seen once. The sequencing sample was made of blood. These receptors came from a woman in her 30s with Graves' hyperthyroidism.

This clonotype came up a few times. The chain combines TRBV20-1 with TRBJ2-7; 9 bases line up with TRBD1. Germline V CDR1 and CDR2: DFQATT, SNEGSKA (reference sequence). CDR3 length: 13 amino acids. V shed 3 bases and J 6 bases; nucleotides not matched to a gene: 6. The CDR3 nucleotides read TGCAGTGCTAGTAGGGACAGGGCTGCCGAGCAGTACTTC. It is translated as CSASRDRAAEQYF.

This clonotype was recorded many times. The chain combines TRBV11-2 with TRBJ2-1; D ambiguous. The CDR3 sequence is 16 residues long. With 4 bases removed from V and 8 bases from J, the gap between germline ends came to 21 bases. CDR1 SGHAT and CDR2 FQNNGV come from the germline V gene. The CDR3: CASSSSTTDDLDEQFF. The CDR3, as DNA: TGTGCCAGCAGCTCGAGTACGACGGACGACCTGGATGAGCAGTTCTTC.

This clonotype was seen ten or more times. The genes are TRBV3-1 and TRBJ2-7; 9 positions match TRBD1. Germline-derived CDR1 and CDR2 are LGHDT and YNNKEL (reference sequence). After removal of 1 base from V and 3 bases from J, the junction contained 7 bases not matched to a gene. This CDR3 comprises 16 residues. This CDR3 is CASSQAAADRGYEQYF. Written as DNA, the CDR3 is TGTGCCAGCAGCCAAGCGGCCGCGGACAGGGGCTACGAGCAGTACTTC.

This clonotype occurred once. DNA for the CDR3: TGTGCCAGCAGCCCAAGACTAGGGGGCACAGATACGCAGTATTTT. Translation gives CASSPRLGGTDTQYF. The rearrangement joins TRBV2 to TRBJ2-3; D perhaps matches TRBD2 (6 bases). V was trimmed by 6 bases and J by 1 base, leaving 14 bases between them. The CDR3 is 15 residues long. Germline-derived CDR1 and CDR2 are SNHLY and FYNNEI.

This clonotype has at least ten counts. This chain joins TRBV9 and TRBJ2-1; 10 bases agree with TRBD2. The CDR3 length is 15 residues. With 0 bases clipped from V and 6 bases from J, the junction kept 3 bases outside the gene matches. CDR1 SGDLS and CDR2 YYNGEE come from the germline V gene. The DNA of the CDR3 is TGTGCCAGCAGCGTAGCTAGCGGGAGTCTCAATGAGCAGTTCTTC. Protein: CASSVASGSLNEQFF.

At least ten counts were recorded for this clonotype. The chain combines TRBV12-3 or TRBV12-4 with TRBJ1-1; TRBD1 aligns across 8 bases. The J segment lost 1 base and the V segment lost 5 bases, leaving 9 bases of the junction unmatched. The CDR3 runs 16 residues. DNA of the CDR3: TGTGCCAGCAGTCCGCTCGGACAGGGCTGGAACACTGAAGCTTTCTTT. Residues: CASSPLGQGWNTEAFF.

This clonotype was counted many times. DNA for the CDR3: TGTGCCAGCAGCTTAGGCGGCCAGGCCCCGACCAAGCAGTACTTC. Amino acids: CASSLGGQAPTKQYF. The chain recombines TRBV11-2 with TRBJ2-7; D remains ambiguous. The V end lost 1 base, the J end lost 8 bases, and 18 bases lay between the germline ends. This CDR3 has 15 amino acids. Per the germline V gene, CDR1 is SGHAT and CDR2 is FQNNGV.

This clonotype has just a few counts. The chain recombines TRBV5-1 with TRBJ1-6; D perhaps matches TRBD1 (5 bases). CDR1 SGHRS and CDR2 YFSETQ come from the germline V gene. The CDR3 is 13 amino acids. V lost 3 bases and J lost 9, with 10 bases in between. The CDR3 region is CASSYDSVSPLHF. The CDR3 DNA reads as TGCGCCAGCAGCTACGACAGCGTTTCACCCCTCCACTTT.

This clonotype was recorded at least ten times. V gene TRBV18 combines with J gene TRBJ2-1; 9 nucleotides agree with TRBD2. In germline, CDR1 is KGHSH, CDR2 LQKENI. Trimming cost V 8 bases and J 6 bases; bases outside gene matches: 8. This CDR3 is 14 amino acids long. CDR3 loop: CASAPALAGNEQFF. CDR3 DNA sequence: TGTGCCAGCGCGCCGGCACTAGCGGGCAATGAGCAGTTCTTC.

This clonotype came up a few times. V and J are TRBV24-1 and TRBJ1-2; 9 bases map to TRBD1. V trimming: 8 bases; J trimming: 1 base; junction bases outside the gene matches: 7. CDR1 is KGHDR and CDR2 is SFDVKD in the germline V gene. The CDR3 sequence is 15 residues long. CDR3 sequence: CATTGVDRGNYGYTF. For the CDR3, the DNA is TGTGCCACCACCGGGGTGGACAGGGGTAACTATGGCTACACCTTC.

This clonotype came up many times. The genes are TRBV5-1 and TRBJ2-1; the match to TRBD2 covers 14 bases. V trimming: 1 base; J trimming: 10 bases; junction bases outside the gene matches: 13. Germline V CDR1 and CDR2: SGHRS, YFSETQ. The CDR3 length is 18 residues. In DNA, the CDR3 is TGCGCCAGCAGCTTGTCCGAACCGGGACTAGCGGGAGATCGAGAGCAGTTCTTC. This encodes CASSLSEPGLAGDREQFF.

The sample holds a few counts of this clonotype. The gene calls are TRBV6-5 and TRBJ2-1; D might be TRBD1 (5 bases). The CDR3 covers 13 residues. The V end was cut by 5 bases, the J end by 8 bases, with 13 bases between. CDR1 is MNHEY and CDR2 is SVGAGI in the germline V gene. The chain's CDR3 is CASSDLPGYEQFF. The CDR3 DNA follows: TGTGCCAGCAGTGACTTACCAGGGTATGAGCAGTTCTTC.

This clonotype appeared many times. The chain recombines TRBV3-1 with TRBJ2-7; no firm D call. The CDR3 runs to 16 residues. The V and J ends lost 3 bases and 1 base respectively, with 16 bases between them. Per the germline V gene, CDR1 is LGHDT and CDR2 is YNNKEL (reference sequence). The CDR3 is CASSHTGTILSYEQYF. CDR3 bases: TGTGCCAGCAGCCACACCGGCACAATTCTTTCCTACGAGCAGTACTTC.

In its sample, this clonotype was seen many times. DNA for the CDR3: TGTGCCAGCAGCCAAGGAACCGGGGGATCCTACAATGAGCAGTTCTTC. Its protein product is CASSQGTGGSYNEQFF. The rearrangement joins TRBV3-1 to TRBJ2-1; D is possibly TRBD2 (6 bases). The CDR3 runs to 16 residues. Trimming removed 1 base at V and 1 base at J, with 11 bases between. The germline V gene has CDR1 LGHDT and CDR2 YNNKEL (reference sequence).

The sample holds many counts of this clonotype. The chain is built from TRBV7-2 and TRBJ2-3; TRBD1 or TRBD2 may be the D gene (5 bases each). The CDR3 covers 14 residues. V lost 0 bases and J 5 bases, leaving 9 bases between the germline ends. CDR1 and CDR2 (germline): SGHTA, FQGNSA. For the CDR3, the DNA is TGTGCCAGCAGCTTAGCGGGACCCCTAGATACGCAGTATTTT. The encoded protein is CASSLAGPLDTQYF.

This clonotype appeared many times. The chain recombines TRBV3-1 with TRBJ2-3; 10 bases agree with TRBD1. The CDR3 extends over 16 amino acids. With 2 bases clipped from V and 3 bases from J, the junction kept 5 bases outside the gene matches. Germline-derived CDR1 and CDR2 are LGHDT and YNNKEL (reference sequence). The DNA of the CDR3 is TGTGCCAGCAGCCAAAGGGGGACAGGGGCGACAGATACGCAGTATTTT. Protein product: CASSQRGTGATDTQYF.

The chain employs TRBV20-1 and TRBJ1-1, with D possibly TRBD1 on 5 matching bases. The V gene lost 3 bases and the J gene lost 1 base, with 15 bases spanning the gap. Germline CDR1 DFQATT, CDR2 SNEGSKA (reference sequence). CDR3 length: 15 residues. DNA of the CDR3: TGCAGTGCTAGCGGGCCAGGGAGAGGGAACACTGAAGCTTTCTTT. This gives the protein CSASGPGRGNTEAFF.

The rearrangement uses TRBV5-5 and TRBJ2-5; TRBD1 or TRBD2 may be the D gene (6 bases each). V lost 4 bases and J 5 bases, leaving 21 bases between the germline ends. This CDR3 comprises 16 residues. Germline V gene sequence: CDR1 SGHKS, CDR2 YYEKEE (reference sequence). This chain's CDR3 is CASSPGGFRGGETQYF. CDR3 in DNA: TGTGCCAGCAGCCCCGGGGGCTTCAGGGGCGGGGAGACCCAGTACTTC.

In the case of this clonotype: Mismatch with germline at one junction end may stem from a read error. This chain joins TRBV18 and TRBJ2-1; TRBD1 matches at 8 bases. Germline V gives CDR1 KGHSH, CDR2 LQKENI. The CDR3 is 15 residues long. The CDR3 coding sequence is TGTACCAGCTCACCAAGCGCAGGGGGCCACAATGAGCAGTTCTTC. Translation gives CTSSPSAGGHNEQFF. The whole variable domain, remainder taken from reference TRBV18 and TRBJ2-1, is NAGVMQNPRHLVRRRGQEARLRCSPMKGHSHVYWYRQLPEEGLKFMVYLQKENIIDESGMPKERFSAEFPKEGPSILRIQQVVRGDSAAYFCTSSPSAGGHNEQFFGPGTRLTVL.

The table lists this clonotype with many counts. The chain recombines TRBV3-1 with TRBJ2-3, with a weak D call TRBD2 (6 bases). V was clipped by 3 bases and J by 5 bases, with 9 bases between them. The germline CDR1 and CDR2 sequences are LGHDT and YNNKEL (reference sequence). The CDR3 runs to 13 residues. CDR3 DNA: TGTGCCAGCAGCCATTCCGGGGGAGATACGCAGTATTTT. Translating it yields CASSHSGGDTQYF.

This clonotype was recorded at least ten times. The genes are TRBV20-1 and TRBJ1-6; TRBD1 aligns across 8 bases. The V gene end was trimmed by 3 bases and the J gene end by 8 bases; junction bases not matched to a gene: 9. Germline V gene data show CDR1 as DFQATT and CDR2 as SNEGSKA (reference sequence). The CDR3 totals 15 residues. The CDR3: CSASHRGGGDSPLHF. CDR3 bases: TGCAGTGCTAGCCACAGGGGGGGCGGGGATTCACCCCTCCACTTT.

This clonotype was seen ten or more times. CDR3 DNA sequence: TGTGCCAGCAGAACTAGTTCCCAAGAGACCCAGTACTTC. It translates to CASRTSSQETQYF. This rearrangement joins TRBV12-3 or TRBV12-4 to TRBJ2-5; D may be TRBD2 (5 bases). CDR3 length: 13 residues. Trimming removed 6 bases at V and 1 base at J, with 9 bases between.

This clonotype appeared many times. The chain employs TRBV11-2 and TRBJ2-5; D possibly corresponds to TRBD1 (6 bases). The CDR3 length is 19 residues. Trimming took off 8 bases at V and 3 bases at J, with 31 bases between the two ends. From germline, CDR1 is SGHAT and CDR2 FQNNGV. The CDR3 region is CASHEWGRDVGYAKETQYF. CDR3 coding DNA: TGTGCCAGCCATGAATGGGGGCGCGATGTTGGATACGCAAAAGAGACCCAGTACTTC.

The chain joins TRBV29-1 to TRBJ2-2; no definite D call. Trimming took 3 bases from V and 2 from J, leaving 7 bases between them. This CDR3 contains 13 residues. Germline V gene sequence: CDR1 SQVTM, CDR2 ANQGSEA. CDR3 sequence reads: CSVEEFNTGELFF. DNA for the CDR3: TGCAGCGTTGAGGAATTTAACACCGGGGAGCTGTTTTTT.

This clonotype was recorded many times. The rearrangement links TRBV12-3 or TRBV12-4 to TRBJ2-1; D possibly uses TRBD1 or TRBD2 (5 bases each). Trimming took 4 bases from V and 8 from J, leaving 15 bases between them. The CDR3 has 14 amino acids. In nucleotides, the CDR3 is TGTGCCAGCAGTTCACTAGGGGTTCACGATGAGCAGTTCTTC. This sequence encodes CASSSLGVHDEQFF.

This clonotype was observed a few times. The V gene is TRBV11-3, the J gene TRBJ2-7, with 10 bases aligning to TRBD1. The CDR3 is 15 amino acids. V was clipped by 0 bases and J by 5 bases; unmatched bases: 4. Germline V CDR1 and CDR2: SGHNT, YENEEA. The CDR3 DNA follows: TGTGCCAGCAGCTTAGATGACAGGGGGCGGAACGAGCAGTACTTC. Translating gives CASSLDDRGRNEQYF.

This clonotype was counted only a few times. This chain connects TRBV15 to TRBJ1-5, with no clear D. Germline-derived CDR1 and CDR2 are LNHNV and YYDKDF (reference sequence). Trimming cost V 5 bases and J 6 bases, with 14 bases left between them. This CDR3 has 14 amino acids. CDR3 sequence: CATSSGSAVQPQHF. The CDR3 region has the DNA TGTGCCACCAGCTCCGGGAGTGCAGTTCAGCCCCAGCATTTT.

The chain uses TRBV19 and TRBJ1-2, with 7 bases fitting TRBD1. With V trimmed by 8 bases and J by 0 bases, 18 bases remained unmatched. This CDR3 has 18 amino acids. Germline V gives CDR1 LNHDA, CDR2 SQIVND (reference sequence). The CDR3 region is CASFSLPGQNSSNYGYTF. The CDR3 coding sequence is TGTGCCAGTTTTTCACTCCCGGGACAGAACTCCTCTAACTATGGCTACACCTTC.

This chain joins TRBV28 and TRBJ2-6; TRBD2 aligns across 10 bases. The CDR3 covers 17 residues. The germline CDR1 and CDR2 sequences are MDHEN and SYDVKM. The V gene end was trimmed by 5 bases and the J gene end by 4 bases; junction bases not matched to a gene: 8. The CDR3 is CASSPAGGPAGANVLTF. Here the CDR3 DNA reads TGTGCCAGCAGTCCAGCGGGAGGGCCGGCGGGGGCCAACGTCCTGACTTTC. Variable domain in full (rest from reference TRBV28 and TRBJ2-6): DVKVTQSSRYLVKRTGEKVFLECVQDMDHENMFWYRQDPGLGLRLIYFSYDVKMKEKGDIPEGYSVSREKKERFSLILESASTNQTSMYLCASSPAGGPAGANVLTFGAGSRLTVL.